This T cell receptor beta chain was captured by sequencing in a study of shared clonotypes between healthy human individuals. This CDR3 has 15 amino acids. The ends were cut back, 5 bases at V and 0 bases at J, with 13 bases in the middle. Germline-derived CDR1 and CDR2 are SEHNR and FQNEAQ (reference sequence). Study-wide results and limits: Rarefaction analysis demonstrated incomplete sorted-subset sequencing notwithstanding large depth.

As regards this clone: Antigen unknown.

Only CD45RO-negative cells positively selected for CCR7 counted as naive CD8 cells, so terminally differentiated effector memory CD45RA+ cells were excluded. Some clones are missing from TCRdb's copy, which holds only in-frame ones; the method was immunoSEQ multiplex PCR. The sample lists hundreds of thousands of clones, roughly 96% occurring once. This receptor was obtained from a woman in her twenties or thirties in good health. The chain recombines TRBV7-9 with TRBJ1-2, with D uncertain. Sequenced: naive CD8+ T cells sorted from blood. DNA of the CDR3: TGTGCCAGCAGCCCCGCGGAGGTTCCTAACTATGGCTACACCTTC. Protein sequence: CASSPAEVPNYGYTF.